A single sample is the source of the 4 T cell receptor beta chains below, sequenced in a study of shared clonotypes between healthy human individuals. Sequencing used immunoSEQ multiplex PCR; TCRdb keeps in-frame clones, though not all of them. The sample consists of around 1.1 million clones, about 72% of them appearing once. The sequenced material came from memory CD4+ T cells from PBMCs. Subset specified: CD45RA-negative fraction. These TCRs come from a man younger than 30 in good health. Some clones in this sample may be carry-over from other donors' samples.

The CDR3: CASSQGAIVTEAFF. The CDR3 DNA sequence: TGTGCCAGCAGCCAGGGGGCGATCGTCACTGAAGCTTTCTTT. V gene TRBV7-2 combines with J gene TRBJ1-1, with 8 bases that match TRBD1. Looked up from germline, CDR1 is SGHTA and CDR2 is FQGNSA. J gave up 4 bases and V 5 bases, and 6 bases lay outside the gene matches. The CDR3 loop spans 14 amino acids.

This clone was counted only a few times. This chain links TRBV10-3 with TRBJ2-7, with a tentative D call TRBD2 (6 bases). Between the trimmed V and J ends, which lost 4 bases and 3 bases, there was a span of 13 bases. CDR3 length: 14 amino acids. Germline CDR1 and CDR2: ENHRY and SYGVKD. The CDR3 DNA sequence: TGTGCCATCAGTGGATCGGGACTCCTCTACGAGCAGTACTTC. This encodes CAISGSGLLYEQYF.

DNA for the CDR3: TGCGCCAGCAGCTTGGGCGGTAGCGGATTCTACGAGCAGTACTTC. Amino acid sequence: CASSLGGSGFYEQYF. The chain is built from TRBV5-1 and TRBJ2-7; possibly TRBD2 for D (6 bases). The CDR3 sequence is 15 residues long. The V gene's germline CDR1 is SGHRS and CDR2 YFSETQ. Deletions cut 0 bases from V and 3 bases from J, with 13 bases between.

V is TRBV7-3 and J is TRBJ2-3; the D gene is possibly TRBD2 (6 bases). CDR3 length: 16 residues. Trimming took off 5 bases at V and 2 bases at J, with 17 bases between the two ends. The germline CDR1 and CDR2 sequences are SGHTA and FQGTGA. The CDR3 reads CASSRRWASDTDTQYF. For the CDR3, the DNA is TGTGCCAGCAGCCGGAGGTGGGCTAGCGACACAGATACGCAGTATTTT.